This T cell receptor (beta chain) was documented in a study of Graves' ophthalmopathy and Graves' hyperthyroidism. The J segment lost 7 bases and the V segment lost 2 bases, leaving 9 bases of the junction unmatched. The CDR3 runs to 14 residues. The germline CDR1 and CDR2 sequences are SQVTM and ANQGSEA. Study-wide findings and caveats: Blood shared most expanded thyroid clonotypes above 0.001 frequency.

Diagnoses were established from clinical symptoms, serum thyroxine, TRAb, thyroid ultrasound and orbital computed tomography. This clonotype came up a few times. Its antigen remains unknown. The TCR beta CDR3 regions underwent amplification from RNA transcripts. Scientists carried out first-round RT-PCR using HTBI primers and then a second-round multiplex PCR. TCRdb ran MiXCR on the multiplex PCR reads and lists one entry per CDR3 protein. The table includes approximately 1.2 million distinct CDR3 sequences, 35% to 40% detected once. Sequenced sample: peripheral blood or thyroid tissue (not recorded which). V usage is TRBV29-1 and J usage is TRBJ1-1; 8 bases are a match to TRBD1. This TCR came from an adult man with Graves' hyperthyroidism. The CDR3 spells CSVERNVGQGEAFF. The CDR3 coding sequence is TGCAGCGTTGAACGAAACGTCGGACAGGGTGAAGCTTTCTTT.